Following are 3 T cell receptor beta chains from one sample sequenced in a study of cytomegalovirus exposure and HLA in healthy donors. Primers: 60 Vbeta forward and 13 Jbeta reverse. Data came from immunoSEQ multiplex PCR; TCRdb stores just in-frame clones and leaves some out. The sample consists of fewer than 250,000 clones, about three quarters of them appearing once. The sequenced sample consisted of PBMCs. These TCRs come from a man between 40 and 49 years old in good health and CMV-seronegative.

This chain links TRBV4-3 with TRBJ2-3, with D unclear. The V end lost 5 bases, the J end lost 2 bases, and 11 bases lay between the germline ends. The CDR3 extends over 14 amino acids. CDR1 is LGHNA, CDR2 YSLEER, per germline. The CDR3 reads CASSATGPTDTQYF. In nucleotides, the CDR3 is TGCGCCAGCAGCGCGACTGGTCCCACAGATACGCAGTATTTT.

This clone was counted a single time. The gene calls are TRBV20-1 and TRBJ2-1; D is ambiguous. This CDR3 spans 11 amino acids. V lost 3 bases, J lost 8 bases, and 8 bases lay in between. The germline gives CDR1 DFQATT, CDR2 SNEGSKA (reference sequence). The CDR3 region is CSASLGDEQFF. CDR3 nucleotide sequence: TGCAGTGCTAGCCTAGGAGATGAGCAGTTCTTC.

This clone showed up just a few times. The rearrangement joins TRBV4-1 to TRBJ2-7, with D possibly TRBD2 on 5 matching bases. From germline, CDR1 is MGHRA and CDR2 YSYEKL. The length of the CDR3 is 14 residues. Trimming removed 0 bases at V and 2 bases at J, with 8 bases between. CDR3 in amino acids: CASSQEEETYEQYF. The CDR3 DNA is TGCGCCAGCAGCCAAGAGGAGGAGACCTACGAGCAGTACTTC.